This is a list of T cell receptor beta chains from one sample in a study of shared clonotypes between healthy human individuals. The protocol was immunoSEQ multiplex PCR, while the TCRdb copy is restricted to in-frame clones and leaves out a portion. The sample has some 2,500,000 clones; around 93% are singletons. The material sequenced was naive CD4+ T cells from PBMCs. The source is a man younger than 35 in good health. Some clones in this sample may be carry-over from other donors' samples. Each CDR3 is given with its conserved first and last residue. Each record gives: J gene, D gene, clone size, V gene, CDR3 DNA, CDR3 protein. A D gene is named only where the DNA matches it firmly. A row's size may be missing; if present it is once, few, many or a size class.

TRBJ1-2 | - | - | TRBV2 | TGTGCCAGCATTGAGGGGTTCGATGGCTACACCTTC | CASIEGFDGYTF
TRBJ1-4 | TRBD1 | - | TRBV29-1 | TGCAGCGCACGGACAGGCAATGAAAAACTGTTTTTT | CSARTGNEKLFF
TRBJ1-2 | - | - | TRBV7-6 | TGTGCCAGCAGCTCCGGGGGGAGGGATGGCTACACCTTC | CASSSGGRDGYTF
TRBJ2-3 | TRBD2 | - | TRBV28 | TGTGCCAGCAGTCCCCATCCCGGCGGGAGGCTAGCAGATACGCAGTATTTT | CASSPHPGGRLADTQYF
TRBJ2-7 | - | - | TRBV28 | TGTGCCAGCAGTCTCACAGGGTCTGGGTACGAGCAGTACTTC | CASSLTGSGYEQYF
TRBJ2-1 | - | - | TRBV10-3 | TGTGCCATCAGTGCCTCCCCCCGCGAGCAGTTCTTC | CAISASPREQFF
TRBJ1-1 | - | - | TRBV30 | TGTGCCTGGGTCAGGGTCACTGAAGCTTTCTTT | CAWVRVTEAFF
TRBJ2-2 | TRBD1 | - | TRBV5-8 | TGTGCCAGCAGCACAGGACAGGGGGGAACCGGGGAGCTGTTTTTT | CASSTGQGGTGELFF
TRBJ1-4 | - | - | TRBV6-5 | TGTGCCAGCAGGAATCTAGGAGGGGGTTTTGAAAAACTGTTTTTT | CASRNLGGGFEKLFF
TRBJ1-3 | - | once | TRBV19 | TGTGCCAGCAGGACGGTTGCTGGAAACACCATATATTTT | CASRTVAGNTIYF
TRBJ2-3 | TRBD2 | - | TRBV6-1 | TGTGCCAGCAGTGATGGGAGCGGGAGGATTACAGATACGCAGTATTTT | CASSDGSGRITDTQYF
TRBJ1-1 | - | - | TRBV5-1 | TGCGCCAGCAGCTTGGCCAGGCGGGGCAACGAGGGTCCTGAAGCTTTCTTT | CASSLARRGNEGPEAFF
TRBJ1-5 | - | - | TRBV7-3 | TGTGCCAGCAGCTTAACAGGAATCAATCAGCCCCAGCATTTT | CASSLTGINQPQHF
TRBJ1-5 | TRBD1 | - | TRBV7-9 | TGTGCCAGCAGCTTAGGCCTTGGAGGGGGCGGCAATCAGCCCCAGCATTTT | CASSLGLGGGGNQPQHF
TRBJ1-2 | TRBD1 | - | TRBV5-8 | TGTGCCAGCAGCTTGGGGACCATGACAGGGGCGAACTATGGCTACACCTTC | CASSLGTMTGANYGYTF
TRBJ2-7 | TRBD2 | - | TRBV7-2 | TGTGCCAGCAGCGGGACGAGGCGGCGGGAGGTATACGAGCAGTACTTC | CASSGTRRREVYEQYF
TRBJ1-4 | - | - | TRBV7-2 | TGTGCCAGCAGCTTTAGGGGTGGGGAAAAACTGTTTTTT | CASSFRGGEKLFF
TRBJ2-1 | TRBD1 | - | TRBV18 | TGTGCCAGCTCCCACCCCGGGACAGGGGGCTCTAATGAGCAGTTCTTC | CASSHPGTGGSNEQFF
TRBJ1-2 | TRBD1 | - | TRBV7-8 | TGTGCCAGCAGCCTACGGGACAGTTCAGGCTACACCTTC | CASSLRDSSGYTF
TRBJ2-7 | - | - | TRBV4-1 | TGCGCCAGCAGCCCACCTCTAGGGGAGCAGTACTTC | CASSPPLGEQYF
TRBJ2-2 | TRBD2 | - | TRBV5-1 | TGCGCCAGCAGCTACCTCGGACTAGCGGGGTCCTTCTGGGAGCTGTTTTTT | CASSYLGLAGSFWELFF
TRBJ1-5 | TRBD1 | - | TRBV5-5 | TGTGCCAGCAGCCCAACAGGGGATCAGCCCCAGCATTTT | CASSPTGDQPQHF
TRBJ2-2 | - | - | TRBV7-3 | TGTGCCAGCAGCCCAGGGGGGACGGTCACCGGGGAGCTGTTTTTT | CASSPGGTVTGELFF
TRBJ2-7 | TRBD1 | - | TRBV2 | TGTGCCAGCAGTGTAATAGGGACAGGGGCTGTCGAGCAGTACTTC | CASSVIGTGAVEQYF
TRBJ2-1 | TRBD1 | - | TRBV4-2 | TGTGCCAGCAGCCAACTCACCGGGACAGGAAAAAACAATGAGCAGTTCTTC | CASSQLTGTGKNNEQFF
TRBJ2-1 | - | - | TRBV5-1 | TGCGCCAGCAGCCCCCGGTTTGGAGCTCTAAGCTCCTACAATGAGCAGTTCTTC | CASSPRFGALSSYNEQFF
TRBJ2-1 | TRBD2 | - | TRBV15 | TGTGCCACCAGCCCGGCCGGGACTAGAGAGTTCTTC | CATSPAGTREFF
TRBJ2-7 | TRBD2 | - | TRBV18 | TGTGCCAGCTCACCGGTCGGCGGGAGCGCCTCCGGCGAGCAGTACTTC | CASSPVGGSASGEQYF
TRBJ2-7 | TRBD2 | few | TRBV5-1 | TGCGCCAGCAGCTCCAGGCCGGGGGGAGGTTACTACGAGCAGTACTTC | CASSSRPGGGYYEQYF
TRBJ2-5 | - | - | TRBV7-9 | TGTGCCAGCAGCTTAGATGGGGGAGAGACCCAGTACTTC | CASSLDGGETQYF
TRBJ2-1 | TRBD2 | - | TRBV10-3 | TGTGCCATCGCGAGGCGCGAAGCGGGAAATGAGCAGTTCTTC | CAIARREAGNEQFF
TRBJ2-1 | TRBD1 | - | TRBV28 | TGTGCCAGCAGTAGGGCAGGGACAGCCTACAATGAGCAGTTCTTC | CASSRAGTAYNEQFF
TRBJ2-7 | - | - | TRBV18 | TGTGCCAGCTCCCTCGACGGGGTGCAGCGGCAGTACTTC | CASSLDGVQRQYF
TRBJ2-6 | - | - | TRBV27 | TGTGCCAGCAGTTTAAGGCAGAATTCTGGGGCCAACGTCCTGACTTTC | CASSLRQNSGANVLTF
TRBJ2-7 | TRBD1 | - | TRBV5-1 | TGCGCCAGCAGCTTGGGAGGGGGCCCCACCTACGAGCAGTACTTC | CASSLGGGPTYEQYF
TRBJ2-7 | TRBD1 | - | TRBV27 | TGTGCCAGCAGAGGACAGGGCAACTACGAGCAGTACTTC | CASRGQGNYEQYF
TRBJ2-3 | - | - | TRBV5-1 | TGCGCCAGCAGCCCTACCACGCAGGCCACAGATACGCAGTATTTT | CASSPTTQATDTQYF
TRBJ2-7 | - | once | TRBV28 | TGTGCCAGCAGCAACCTTAACAGCGAGCAGTACTTC | CASSNLNSEQYF
TRBJ2-2 | - | - | TRBV6-5 | TGTGCCAGCAGTTACTCTGGGGGGTCCGGGGAGCTGTTTTTT | CASSYSGGSGELFF
TRBJ1-4 | - | - | TRBV5-4 | TGTGCCAGCAGCAATGGACAGCCTAATAATGAAAAACTGTTTTTT | CASSNGQPNNEKLFF
TRBJ2-3 | TRBD1 | - | TRBV19 | TGTGCCAGTAGTCCTCGGGACAGAGGGTCAGATACGCAGTATTTT | CASSPRDRGSDTQYF
TRBJ1-2 | - | - | TRBV28 | TGTGCCAGCAGTTTCCCCAGAGGGACGGGTGGCTACACCTTC | CASSFPRGTGGYTF
TRBJ2-5 | - | - | TRBV7-9 | TGTGCCAGCAGCTCTATAGGAGGACCCGCGCGGGAGACCCAGTACTTC | CASSSIGGPARETQYF
TRBJ2-1 | - | - | TRBV4-1 | TGCGCCAGCAGCCAAGAGTCTGGTGGGAGTGTCAATGAGCAGTTCTTC | CASSQESGGSVNEQFF